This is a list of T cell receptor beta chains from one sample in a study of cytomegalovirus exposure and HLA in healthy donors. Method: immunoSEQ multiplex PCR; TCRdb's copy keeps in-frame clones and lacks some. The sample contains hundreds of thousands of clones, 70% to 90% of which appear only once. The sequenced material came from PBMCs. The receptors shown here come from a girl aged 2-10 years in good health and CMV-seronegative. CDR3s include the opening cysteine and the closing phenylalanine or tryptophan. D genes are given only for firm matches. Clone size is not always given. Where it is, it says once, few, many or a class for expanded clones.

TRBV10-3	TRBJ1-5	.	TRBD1	TGTGCCATTGGACAGGACTCCTCTCAGCCCCAGCATTTT	CAIGQDSSQPQHF
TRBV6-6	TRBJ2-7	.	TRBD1	TGTGCCAGCAGTTATTACGGACAGGGATACGAGCAGTACTTC	CASSYYGQGYEQYF
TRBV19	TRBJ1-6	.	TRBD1	TGTGCCAGTAGTGTGGACAGGGGGGGCTCACCCCTCCACTTT	CASSVDRGGSPLHF
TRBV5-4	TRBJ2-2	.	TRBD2	TGTGCCAGCAGACCGACCGGGACTAGCGGAAAGAACACCGGGGAGCTGTTTTTT	CASRPTGTSGKNTGELFF
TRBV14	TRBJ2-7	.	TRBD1	TGTTCCCGGCAAGGGACAGGATCCTACGAGCAGTACTTC	CSRQGTGSYEQYF
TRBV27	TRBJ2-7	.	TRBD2	TGTGCCAGCAGTTTATCGCGGGGCCGGTCGGGACTAGCGGGAGGAAACTACGAGCAGTACTTC	CASSLSRGRSGLAGGNYEQYF
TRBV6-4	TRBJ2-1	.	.	TGTGCCAGCAGACGGACTACAAATAACAATGAGCAGTTCTTC	CASRRTTNNNEQFF
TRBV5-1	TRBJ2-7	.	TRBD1	TGCGCCAGCAGCCGCGAGACGGGACAGGGGGGCGAGCAGTACTTC	CASSRETGQGGEQYF
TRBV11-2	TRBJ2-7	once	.	TGTGCCAGCAGTCCCTCAACTAGTCGGGTCGCCGAGCAGTACTTC	CASSPSTSRVAEQYF
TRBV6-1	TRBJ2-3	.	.	TGTGCCAGCAGTGACCCGGGGGGCACAGATACGCAGTATTTT	CASSDPGGTDTQYF
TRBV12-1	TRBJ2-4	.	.	TGTGCCAGCAGCTTTGAACAGGGTATAAGTTTAGCCAAAAACATTCAGTACTTC	CASSFEQGISLAKNIQYF
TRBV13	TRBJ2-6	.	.	TGTGCCAGCAGCTTTGGGAGTGGGGCCAACGTCCTGACTTTC	CASSFGSGANVLTF
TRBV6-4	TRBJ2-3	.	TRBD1	TGTGCCAGCAGCGGGGACAGGGGTTCAGATACGCAGTATTTT	CASSGDRGSDTQYF
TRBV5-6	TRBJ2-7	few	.	TGTGCCAGCAGCTTGGCGGCAGACTTCTACGAGCAGTACTTC	CASSLAADFYEQYF
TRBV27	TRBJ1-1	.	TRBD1	TGTGCCAGCAGTTTCAAAGGGGGCGTTGGCGACACTGAAGCTTTCTTT	CASSFKGGVGDTEAFF
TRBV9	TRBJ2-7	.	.	TGTGCCAGCAGCGTAGAAGCCAGCGGGTTTACCTACGAGCAGTACTTC	CASSVEASGFTYEQYF
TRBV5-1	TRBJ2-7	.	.	TGCGCCAGCAGCCAGAACTACGAGCAGTACTTC	CASSQNYEQYF
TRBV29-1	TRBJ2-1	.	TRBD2	TGCAGCGTTGAAGCTACTAGCGGGAGTGGCGTCTTC	CSVEATSGSGVF
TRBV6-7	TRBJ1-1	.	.	TGTGCCAGCAGTCGGGTAGGGGCGCTGAACACTGAAGCTTTCTTT	CASSRVGALNTEAFF
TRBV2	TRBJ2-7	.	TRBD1	TGTGCCAGCAGCGTAAAGACAGGGTTACTCTACGAGCAGTACTTC	CASSVKTGLLYEQYF
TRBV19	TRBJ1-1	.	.	TGTGCCAGTGAAGGAGATCCGAACACTGAAGCTTTCTTT	CASEGDPNTEAFF
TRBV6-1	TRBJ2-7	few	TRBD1	TGTGCCAGCAGTGAATATGGACAGGGGCTATACGAGCAGTACTTC	CASSEYGQGLYEQYF
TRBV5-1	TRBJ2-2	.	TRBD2	TGCGCCAGCAGTTTGACTAGCCCGGGCACCGGGGAGCTGTTTTTT	CASSLTSPGTGELFF
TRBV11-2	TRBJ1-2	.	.	TGTGCCAGCACCCTCCGGGGATATGGCTACACCTTC	CASTLRGYGYTF
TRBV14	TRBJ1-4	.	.	TGTGCCAGCAGCCAAGTTTCGGGACGGGGGAATGAAAAACTGTTTTTT	CASSQVSGRGNEKLFF
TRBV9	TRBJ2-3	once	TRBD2	TGTGCCAGCAGCGTACTAGCGGGGGGGCTTAGCACAGATACGCAGTATTTT	CASSVLAGGLSTDTQYF
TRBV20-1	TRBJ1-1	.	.	TGCAGGGCCGGGAAAGGATCTGAAGCTTTCTTT	CRAGKGSEAFF
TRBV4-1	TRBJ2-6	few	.	TGCGCCAGCAGCCAAGTCGGTAACCCCTCTGGGGCCAACGTCCTGACTTTC	CASSQVGNPSGANVLTF
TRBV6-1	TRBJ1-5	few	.	TGTGCCAGCAGTGATTCACAGGGCCTTAGCAATCAGCCCCAGCATTTT	CASSDSQGLSNQPQHF
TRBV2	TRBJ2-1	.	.	TGTGCCAGCAGTGAAGTTGCGGCTAGCAGCCATGAGCAGTTCTTC	CASSEVAASSHEQFF
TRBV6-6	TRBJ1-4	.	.	TGTGCCAGCGGGCCGGGAGGGATGAATGAAAAACTGTTTTTT	CASGPGGMNEKLFF
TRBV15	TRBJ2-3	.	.	TGTGCCACCAGCAGAGAAGGGACTCCCCGGCGAACGCAGTATTTT	CATSREGTPRRTQYF
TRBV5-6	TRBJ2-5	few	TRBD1	TGTGCCAGCAGCTCGCTATATGACAGGGGAGTAGAGACCCAGTACTTC	CASSSLYDRGVETQYF
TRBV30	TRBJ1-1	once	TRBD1	TGTGCCTGGGCTAACAGGGGCACTGAAGCTTTCTTT	CAWANRGTEAFF
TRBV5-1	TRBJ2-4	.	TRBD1	TGCGCCAGCAGCGATGCAGGGGGAGCTAGCATTCAGTACTTC	CASSDAGGASIQYF
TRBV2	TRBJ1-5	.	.	TGTGCCAGCAGTGGCCAGGGATCAAGGCCCCAGCATTTT	CASSGQGSRPQHF
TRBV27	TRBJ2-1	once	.	TGTGCCAGCAGAGTAAGCCTTATGAATTTCTACAATGAGCAGTTCTTC	CASRVSLMNFYNEQFF
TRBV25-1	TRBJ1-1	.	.	TGTGCCAGCAGTGAAGGGGCCGCGGCTGGGGGGGCTTTCTTT	CASSEGAAAGGAFF
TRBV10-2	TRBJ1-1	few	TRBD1	TGCGCCAGCAGACCGGGACAGCCGAACACTGAAGCTTTCTTT	CASRPGQPNTEAFF
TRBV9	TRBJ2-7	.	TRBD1	TGTGCCAGCAGCAGACAGGGGGCGGGCGAGCAGTACTTC	CASSRQGAGEQYF
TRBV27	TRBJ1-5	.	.	TGTGCCAGCAGTTTGTGGGGAGGAAATCAGCCCCAGCATTTT	CASSLWGGNQPQHF